Listed below are T cell receptor beta chains from one sample, sequenced in a study of spatial heterogeneity in lung cancer. From the 5' RACE reads, TCRdb called clonotypes with MiXCR, one entry per CDR3 protein. Of about 3,900 distinct CDR3 sequences detected, approximately 4% appear once; the ten largest clones hold 51%. This material consisted of lung tumor tissue, taken at surgery. These TCRs come from a male donor with early-stage non-small cell lung cancer. The CDR3 runs from the conserved cysteine through the conserved F or W. Fields, in order: CDR3 length, V gene, J gene, clone size, D gene, CDR3 DNA, CDR3 protein. The D gene is left open where the match is weak. Rows give clone size only sometimes, using once, few, many, or a class for an expanded clone.

16	TRBV18	TRBJ1-1	medium-sized	TRBD1	TGTGCCAGCTCACCACAAACCGGGACAGGGGGCACTGAAGCTTTCTTT	CASSPQTGTGGTEAFF
14	TRBV21-1	TRBJ2-2	NA	NA	TGTGCCAGCCCCAGGCTCACGAACACCGGGGAGCTGTTTTTT	CASPRLTNTGELFF
16	TRBV5-6	TRBJ2-4	medium-sized	TRBD1	TGTGCCAGCACCAGCACAGGGGGCGGGGCCAAAAACATTCAGTACTTC	CASTSTGGGAKNIQYF
16	TRBV12-3/TRBV12-4	TRBJ1-5	medium-sized	NA	TGTGCCAGCAGTTTAGGGGGACGGACTAGCAATCAGCCCCAGCATTTT	CASSLGGRTSNQPQHF
13	TRBV20-1	TRBJ2-5	many	TRBD2	TGCAGTGCTGATGCCGGGGGGCAAGAGACCCAGTACTTC	CSADAGGQETQYF
15	TRBV6-2/TRBV6-3	TRBJ1-1	many	TRBD1	TGTGCCAGCAGTTACCGGACAGGATCTAACACTGAAGCTTTCTTT	CASSYRTGSNTEAFF
14	TRBV7-9	TRBJ2-7	medium-sized	NA	TGTGCCAGCAGCTTACAGGGGCAGAACTACGAGCAGTACTTC	CASSLQGQNYEQYF
16	TRBV19	TRBJ1-2	many	NA	TGTGCCAGTAGTTCCTCTACGACAGCTTCTTACTATGGCTACACCTTC	CASSSSTTASYYGYTF
15	TRBV29-1	TRBJ2-3	many	NA	TGCAGCGTTGATGGTGGACGGGCGGCCCCAGATACGCAGTATTTT	CSVDGGRAAPDTQYF
15	TRBV12-3/TRBV12-4	TRBJ2-1	many	TRBD2	TGTGCCAGCAGACGTCTAGCGGGAGACTACAATGAGCAGTTCTTC	CASRRLAGDYNEQFF
14	TRBV10-3	TRBJ2-3	many	NA	TGTGCCATCAGTGCCGACTGGCAATCCGATACGCAGTATTTT	CAISADWQSDTQYF
14	TRBV7-2	TRBJ1-2	many	NA	TGTGCCAGCAGCTCCCAAGACGGATTCTATGGCTACACCTTC	CASSSQDGFYGYTF
15	TRBV11-3	TRBJ1-1	medium-sized	NA	TGTGCCAGCAGCTTCGCTGGTATTCTGAACACTGAAGCTTTCTTT	CASSFAGILNTEAFF
12	TRBV5-1	TRBJ1-1	NA	NA	TGCGCCAGCAGCTTGTCCGCGGGGGAAGCTTTCTTT	CASSLSAGEAFF
12	TRBV18	TRBJ1-1	many	NA	TGTGCCAGCTCACCCTACAGAGACGAAGCTTTCTTT	CASSPYRDEAFF
16	TRBV6-5	TRBJ1-1	many	NA	TGTGCCAGCAGTACTACAGGGATTCTTAAGGACACTGAAGCTTTCTTT	CASSTTGILKDTEAFF
14	TRBV11-3	TRBJ1-2	many	TRBD1	TGTGCCAGCAGCCCCAGGGGGCGCTGGGAAGGCTACACCTTC	CASSPRGRWEGYTF
11	TRBV5-1	TRBJ2-5	many	NA	TGCGCCAGCAGCACACAAGAGACCCAGTACTTC	CASSTQETQYF
18	TRBV3-1	TRBJ2-5	many	TRBD2	TGTGCCAGCAGCCATCGGCTAGCGGGGGGGATCAACCAAGAGACCCAGTACTTC	CASSHRLAGGINQETQYF
15	TRBV5-4	TRBJ1-6	NA	NA	TGTGCCAGCAGCCTTGGCGGCTCCTATAATTCACCCCTCCACTTT	CASSLGGSYNSPLHF
13	TRBV25-1	TRBJ2-1	NA	NA	TGTGCCAGCAGTCTTGACATGGGGAATGAGCAGTTCTTC	CASSLDMGNEQFF
13	TRBV30	TRBJ2-5	large	TRBD2	TGTGCCGGGACTAGCGGGAGCCAAGAGACCCAGTACTTC	CAGTSGSQETQYF
15	TRBV27	TRBJ2-4	many	NA	TGTGCCAGCAGCCCCCACCGAACTGGCGGAAACATTCAGTACTTC	CASSPHRTGGNIQYF
12	TRBV15	TRBJ1-5	medium-sized	NA	TGTGCCACCAGCAGAGCATATCAGCCCCAGCATTTT	CATSRAYQPQHF
16	TRBV29-1	TRBJ2-3	few	TRBD1	TGCAGCGTTGTAGGGACAGGGGATACTAGCACAGATACGCAGTATTTT	CSVVGTGDTSTDTQYF
14	TRBV27	TRBJ2-5	many	NA	TGTGCCAGCAGTTATAAGAGCGGACAAGAGACCCAGTACTTC	CASSYKSGQETQYF